This TCR beta chain derives from a study of T cells in Graves' hyperthyroidism and ophthalmopathy. In its sample, this clonotype was seen a few times. This CDR3 contains 17 residues. V shed 3 bases and J shed 0 bases, with 15 bases lying between them. Per the germline V gene, CDR1 is LNHDA and CDR2 is SQIVND (reference sequence). Amplified TCR beta CDR3 regions derived from RNA transcripts. First-round RT-PCR of the TCR CDR3 relied on the HTBI primer set. TCRdb fed the multiplex PCR reads into MiXCR, producing one record per CDR3 protein. The sample holds more than 550,000 distinct CDR3 sequences, around a sixth seen once.

The source of this sequence is a woman in her 50s with Graves' hyperthyroidism that later progressed to Graves' ophthalmopathy. V and J are TRBV19 and TRBJ1-5; D gene unclear. The sequenced sample was blood. The CDR3 nucleotides are TGTGCCAGTAGTATTATAGGGCATGATGATAGCAATCAGCCCCAGCATTTT. Its protein product is CASSIIGHDDSNQPQHF. The full variable domain, with the rest looked up from reference TRBV19 and TRBJ1-5, is DGGITQSPKYLFRKEGQNVTLSCEQNLNHDAMYWYRQDPGQGLRLIYYSQIVNDFQKGDIAEGYSVSREKKESFPLTVTSAQKNPTAFYLCASSIIGHDDSNQPQHFGDGTRLSIL.